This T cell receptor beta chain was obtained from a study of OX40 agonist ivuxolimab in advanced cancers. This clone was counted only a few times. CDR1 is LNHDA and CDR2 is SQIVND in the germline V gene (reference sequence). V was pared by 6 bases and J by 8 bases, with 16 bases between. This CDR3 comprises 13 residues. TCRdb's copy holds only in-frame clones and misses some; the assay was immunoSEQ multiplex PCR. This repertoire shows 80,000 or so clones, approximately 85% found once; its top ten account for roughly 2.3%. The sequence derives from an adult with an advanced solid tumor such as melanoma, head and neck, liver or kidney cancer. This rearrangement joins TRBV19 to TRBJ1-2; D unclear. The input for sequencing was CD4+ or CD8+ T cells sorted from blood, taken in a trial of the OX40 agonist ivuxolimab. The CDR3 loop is CASRVPGSMGYTF. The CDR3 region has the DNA TGTGCCAGTAGGGTACCGGGATCTATGGGCTACACCTTC.